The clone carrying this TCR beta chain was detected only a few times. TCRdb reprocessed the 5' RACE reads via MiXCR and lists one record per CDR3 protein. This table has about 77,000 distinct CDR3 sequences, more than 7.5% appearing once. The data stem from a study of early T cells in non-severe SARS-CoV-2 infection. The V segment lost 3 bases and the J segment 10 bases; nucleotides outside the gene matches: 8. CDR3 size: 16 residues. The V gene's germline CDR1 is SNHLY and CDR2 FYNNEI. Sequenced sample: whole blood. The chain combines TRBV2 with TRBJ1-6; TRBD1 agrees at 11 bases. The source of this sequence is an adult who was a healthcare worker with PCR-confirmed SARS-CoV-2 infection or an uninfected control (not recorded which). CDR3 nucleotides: TGTGCCAGCAGTGATTATGGGACAGGGGGGAAATCACCCCTCCACTTT. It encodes CASSDYGTGGKSPLHF.